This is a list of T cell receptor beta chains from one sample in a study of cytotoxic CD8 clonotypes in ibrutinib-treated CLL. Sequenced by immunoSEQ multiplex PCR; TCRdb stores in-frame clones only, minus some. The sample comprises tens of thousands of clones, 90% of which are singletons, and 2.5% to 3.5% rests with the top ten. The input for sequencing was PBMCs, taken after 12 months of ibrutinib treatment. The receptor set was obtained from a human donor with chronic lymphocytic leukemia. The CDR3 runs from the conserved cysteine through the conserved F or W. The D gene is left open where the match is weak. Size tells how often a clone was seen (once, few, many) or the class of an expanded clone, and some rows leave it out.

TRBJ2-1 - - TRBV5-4 TGTGCCAGCAGCTTGGACAGGGTAAATGAGCAGTTCTTC CASSLDRVNEQFF
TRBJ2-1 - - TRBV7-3 TGTGCCAGCAGCTCCTCTAGCGCCCGGTACAATGAGCAGTTCTTC CASSSSSARYNEQFF
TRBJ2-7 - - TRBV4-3 TGCGCCAGCAGCCAAGACCCCCCCGGCCTACTCGGAGCCTACGAGCAGTACTTC CASSQDPPGLLGAYEQYF
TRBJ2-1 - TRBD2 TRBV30 TGTGCCTGGAGTACAAGGTTAGCGGGAGACAATGAGCAGTTCTTC CAWSTRLAGDNEQFF
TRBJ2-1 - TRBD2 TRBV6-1 TGTGCCAGCAGTGAAGCGGGACTAGCGGGAGTCCAGCAGTTCTTC CASSEAGLAGVQQFF
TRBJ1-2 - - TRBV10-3 TGTGCCATCAGTGAACGTGCCACTAACTATGGCTACACCTTC CAISERATNYGYTF
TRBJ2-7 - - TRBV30 TGTGCCTGGTTTGGGGTCTACGAGCAGTACTTC CAWFGVYEQYF
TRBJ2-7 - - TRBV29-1 TGCAGCGTTGTGATAGTGCCCGAGCAGTACTTC CSVVIVPEQYF
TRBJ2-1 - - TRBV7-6 TGTGCCAGCAGCTTAGCGTTGACACTTTACAATGAGCAGTTCTTC CASSLALTLYNEQFF
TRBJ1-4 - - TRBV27 TGTGCCAGCGGTAGACAGGCTGAAAAACTGTTTTTT CASGRQAEKLFF
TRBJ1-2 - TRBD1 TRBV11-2 TGTGCCGGCAGCTTAGCAACCGGGACAGGGGTCGGTGGGCTCTTC CAGSLATGTGVGGLF
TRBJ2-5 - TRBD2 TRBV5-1 TGCGCCAGCAGCTTGGAGACTAGCGGCCAAGAGACCCAGTACTTC CASSLETSGQETQYF
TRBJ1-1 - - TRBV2 TGTGCCAGCAGCGTCGCCGATCGGTCCACTGAAGCTTTCTTT CASSVADRSTEAFF
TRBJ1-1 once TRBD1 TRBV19 TGTGCCAGTAGAAGGGACAGGGATGATGAAGCTTTCTTT CASRRDRDDEAFF
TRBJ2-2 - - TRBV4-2 TGTGCCAGCAGCCAAGATATGGGGGGACCCGGGGAGCTGTTTTTT CASSQDMGGPGELFF
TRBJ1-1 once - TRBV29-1 TGCAGCGTTGGCTATGAGGGAAGGAACACTGAAGCTTTCTTT CSVGYEGRNTEAFF
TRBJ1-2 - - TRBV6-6 TGTGCCAGCAGTTCCGGACAGAAGTATGGCTACACCTTC CASSSGQKYGYTF
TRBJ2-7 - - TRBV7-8 TGTGCCAGGCGAGGTCGGTGGTACGGCTACGAGCAGTACTTC CARRGRWYGYEQYF
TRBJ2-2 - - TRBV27 TGTGCCAGCAGTTTAAATCGGGGTTTGCCCTCGAACACCGGGGAGCTGTTTTTT CASSLNRGLPSNTGELFF
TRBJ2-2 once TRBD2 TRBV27 TGTGCCAGCGCCGGGACTAGGGGGGCCGGGGAGCTGTTTTTT CASAGTRGAGELFF
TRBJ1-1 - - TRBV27 TGTGCCAGCAGACAGGAAACTTCGAACACTGAAGCTTTCTTT CASRQETSNTEAFF
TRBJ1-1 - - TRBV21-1 TGTGCCAGCAGCAAGTCAGTCACTGAAGCTTTCTTT CASSKSVTEAFF
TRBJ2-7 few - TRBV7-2 TGTGCCAGCAGCTTAGCGTTAAGCTCCTACGAGCAGTACTTC CASSLALSSYEQYF
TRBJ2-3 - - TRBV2 TGTGCCAGCAGCAATTCCTTGGATACGCAGTATTTT CASSNSLDTQYF
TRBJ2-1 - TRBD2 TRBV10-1 TGCGCCAGCAGTCGGACTAGCGGGAGGCCAAATGAGCAGTTCTTC CASSRTSGRPNEQFF
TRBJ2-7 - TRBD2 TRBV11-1 TGTGCCAGCAGCTTAGGTAGCGGGAGTACCCACGAGCAGTACTTC CASSLGSGSTHEQYF
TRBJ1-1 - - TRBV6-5 TGTGCCAGCAGTTACGACAGGTCGGGAAGAGGTTTCTTT CASSYDRSGRGFF
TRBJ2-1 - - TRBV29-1 TGCAGCGTTGAACCCAGGGAGGACAATGAGCAGTTCTTC CSVEPREDNEQFF
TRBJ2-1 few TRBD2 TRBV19 TGTGCCAGTAGCCGCCCGGGACTAGCGGACAATGAGCAGTTCTTC CASSRPGLADNEQFF
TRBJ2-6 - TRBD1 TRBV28 TGTGCCAGCAGTTTAGGGACAGGGTTGTTTGGGGCCAACGTCCTGACTTTC CASSLGTGLFGANVLTF
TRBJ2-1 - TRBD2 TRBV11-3 TGTGCCAGCAGCTTAGGGACTAGCGGGGCTCTAGACGAGCAGTTCTTC CASSLGTSGALDEQFF
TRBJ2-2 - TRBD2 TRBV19 TGTGCCACCTCCAGACGGACTAGCGGGACCGGGGAGCTGTTTTTT CATSRRTSGTGELFF
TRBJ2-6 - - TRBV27 TGTGCCAGCAGTCCAACGGATTCTGGGGCCAACGTCCTGACTTTC CASSPTDSGANVLTF
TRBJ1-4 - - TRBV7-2 TGTGCCAGCAGCTTGGCGAGGGGCACTGAAAAACTGTTTTTT CASSLARGTEKLFF
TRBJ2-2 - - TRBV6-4 TGTGCCAGCAGTGAGTTCCGCCAACAGAACACCGGGGAGCTGTTTTTT CASSEFRQQNTGELFF
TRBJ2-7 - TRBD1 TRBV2 TGTGCCAGCAGTGAGCGGACAGGGTATTACGAGCAGTACTTC CASSERTGYYEQYF
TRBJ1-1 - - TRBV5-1 TGCGCCAGCAGCTGGGCGAAAGTAGGGGGGGACGACACTGAAGCTTTCTTT CASSWAKVGGDDTEAFF
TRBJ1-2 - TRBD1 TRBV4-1 TGCGCCAGCAGCCTCCCAGGACAGGGCTGGAATGGCTACACCTTC CASSLPGQGWNGYTF
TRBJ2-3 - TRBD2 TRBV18 TGTGCCAGCTCACCAAGCGGGAAAGTCCAACCAGATACGCAGTATTTT CASSPSGKVQPDTQYF
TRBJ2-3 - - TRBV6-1 TGTGCCAGCAGAGACAGGGACTACACAGATACGCAGTATTTT CASRDRDYTDTQYF
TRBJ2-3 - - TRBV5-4 TGTGCCAGCAGCTTAGGGGCTGCTGGCACAGATACGCAGTATTTT CASSLGAAGTDTQYF
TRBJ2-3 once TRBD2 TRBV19 TGTGCCAGTAGTATAGCCGGGAGGATTTTAGATACGCAGTATTTT CASSIAGRILDTQYF
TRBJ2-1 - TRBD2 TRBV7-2 TGTGCCAGCAGCGCCCGACTGACTAGCGGGAGGGCTTACAATGAGCAGTTCTTC CASSARLTSGRAYNEQFF